Listed here are 24 T cell receptor beta chains from one sample, sequenced in a study of cytomegalovirus exposure and HLA in healthy donors (dated by TCRdb to between 2016 and 2019). The library was generated by the immunoSEQ multiplex PCR assay. A mixture of 60 forward primers for TCR Vbeta segments and 13 reverse primers for TCR Jbeta segments was used in the multiplex PCR. TCRdb took this table from immuneACCESS and kept in-frame rearrangements with V and J called. Such tables lack part of the clones; where checked against another copy, unresolved V genes explain under half of the gap, and the rest is unexplained. The sample table records 100,000 or so clones; approximately 70% of these occur just once. The ten largest make up more than 4.5% of the sample. The sequenced sample was PBMCs. All receptors come from a young woman in good health and CMV-seropositive.

The chain combines TRBV6-5 with TRBJ1-1; possible D gene TRBD1, 5 bases. V lost 7 bases and J 4 bases, leaving 19 bases between the germline ends. Germline CDR1 and CDR2: MNHEY and SVGAGI. This CDR3 contains 15 residues. Here the CDR3 reads CASIDPGPQGTEAFF. The DNA of the CDR3 is TGTGCCAGCATTGACCCCGGGCCGCAGGGCACTGAAGCTTTCTTT.

This chain uses TRBV4-3 with TRBJ1-2, with 9 bases lining up with TRBD1. Germline CDR1 LGHNA, CDR2 YSLEER. The CDR3 contains 14 residues. Trimming took 1 base from V and 7 from J; bases not matched to a gene: 4. CDR3 DNA sequence: TGCGCCAGCAGCCAAGGGGGACAGGGCAGTGGCTACACCTTC. Amino acids: CASSQGGQGSGYTF.

V gene TRBV5-6 combines with J gene TRBJ2-5, with TRBD1 as a possible D gene (5 bases). There are 14 residues in the CDR3. Germline V gene lookup returns CDR1 SGHDT and CDR2 YYEEEE. Trimming pared 1 base from V and 12 bases from J, leaving 19 bases between. CDR3 protein: CASSLRSGLVVEYF. As DNA, the CDR3 is TGTGCCAGCAGCTTGCGCTCAGGGTTAGTGGTGGAGTACTTC.

The V call is TRBV1, the J call TRBJ2-3; the D segment call TRBD2 is taken from the table without a DNA check. TRBV1 is tagged as a pseudogene. The CDR3 is 18 residues long. CDR3 protein: CTSSQKAASGSKGNTQYF. In DNA, the CDR3 is TGCACCAGCAGCCAAAAGGCGGCTAGCGGGAGTAAGGGGAATACGCAGTATTTT.

This chain connects TRBV4-3 to TRBJ2-7; TRBD2 matches 8 bases. From germline, CDR1 is LGHNA and CDR2 YSLEER. The CDR3 loop spans 15 amino acids. V trimming: 1 base; J trimming: 2 bases; junction bases outside the gene matches: 4. The CDR3: CASSQGVSGAYEQYF. DNA for the CDR3: TGCGCCAGCAGCCAAGGTGTTAGCGGGGCCTACGAGCAGTACTTC.

The chain recombines TRBV2 with TRBJ1-2, with TRBD1 matching 10 bases. CDR1 is SNHLY and CDR2 is FYNNEI in the germline V gene. There are 15 residues in the CDR3. V was clipped by 4 bases and J by 3 bases; unmatched bases: 5. The CDR3 region has the DNA TGTGCCAGCAGTGTAGGGACAGGGGTAGACTATGGCTACACCTTC. This sequence encodes CASSVGTGVDYGYTF.

The V and J genes are TRBV7-9 and TRBJ1-1; TRBD1 agrees at 7 bases. CDR1 SEHNR and CDR2 FQNEAQ come from the germline V gene (reference sequence). The CDR3 length is 14 residues. J gave up 1 base and V 7 bases, and 6 bases lay outside the gene matches. Here the CDR3 DNA reads TGTGCCAGCACCAGACAGGGTGGGAACACTGAAGCTTTCTTT. Its translation: CASTRQGGNTEAFF.

DNA for the CDR3: TGTGCCAGTACAACTGGGACTAGCGGTTACGAGCAGTACTTC. Translation: CASTTGTSGYEQYF. The V call is TRBV18, the J call TRBJ2-7; 11 bases are shared with TRBD2. Losses at the gene ends were 9 bases for V and 4 bases for J; bases not matched to a gene: 8. This CDR3 contains 14 residues. The V gene's germline CDR1 is KGHSH and CDR2 LQKENI.

This clone was observed a few times. The chain links TRBV18 to TRBJ2-6; 9 bases line up with TRBD1. Germline loops: CDR1 KGHSH, CDR2 LQKENI. The CDR3 length is 18 residues. Trimming took 0 bases from V and 2 from J; bases not matched to a gene: 5. CDR3 residues: CASSPPGTGITGANVLTF. CDR3 sequence (DNA): TGTGCCAGCTCACCACCGGGGACAGGGATAACTGGGGCCAACGTCCTGACTTTC.

The rearrangement links TRBV6-5 to TRBJ1-1; a weak D match, TRBD1 (5 bases). CDR1 and CDR2 from the germline V gene are MNHEY and SVGAGI. V lost 2 bases to trimming and J lost 5 bases, with 9 bases between them. The CDR3 runs to 13 residues. CDR3 loop: CASSYGGVTEAFF. CDR3 nucleotides: TGTGCCAGCAGTTACGGGGGGGTAACTGAAGCTTTCTTT.

The chain recombines TRBV6-4 with TRBJ2-3; 14 nucleotides line up with TRBD2. This CDR3 contains 17 residues. The ends lost 4 bases at V and 6 bases at J; junction bases unmatched: 9. The germline V gene encodes CDR1 MRHNA and CDR2 SNTAGT. This CDR3 is CASSGRHGTSGSDTQYF. Written as DNA, the CDR3 is TGTGCCAGCAGTGGACGACACGGGACTAGCGGGAGTGATACGCAGTATTTT.

The CDR3 nucleotides read TGTGCCAGCAGCGACCGACACAGCACCGGGGAGCTGTTTTTT. It specifies CASSDRHSTGELFF. This sequence joins TRBV9 and TRBJ2-2; D not certain. This CDR3 spans 14 amino acids. With 3 bases removed from V and 4 bases from J, the gap between germline ends came to 10 bases. The germline V gene has CDR1 SGDLS and CDR2 YYNGEE.

This clone was seen only once. This sequence joins TRBV7-8 and TRBJ2-6; D possibly corresponds to TRBD1 (6 bases). V lost 2 bases and J lost 0, with 14 bases in between. The germline V gene encodes CDR1 SGHVS and CDR2 FQNEAQ. The CDR3 extends over 18 amino acids. The CDR3 loop is CASSLMTGPYSGANVLTF. In nucleotides, the CDR3 is TGTGCCAGCAGCTTAATGACAGGCCCCTACTCTGGGGCCAACGTCCTGACTTTC.

This clone was seen a few times. J is TRBJ2-7 and V is TRBV30, with unresolved D. The CDR3 is 13 residues long. The V gene's germline CDR1 is GTSNPN and CDR2 SVGIG (reference sequence). V shed 0 bases and J shed 3 bases, with 9 bases lying between them. CDR3 loop: CAWSVSSIYEQYF. CDR3 DNA sequence: TGTGCCTGGAGTGTATCTAGTATCTACGAGCAGTACTTC.

The chain links TRBV28 to TRBJ2-7, with a tentative D call TRBD1 (6 bases). The CDR3 is 14 amino acids. The germline V gene encodes CDR1 MDHEN and CDR2 SYDVKM. Trimming left V 8 bases short and J 2 bases short, with 16 bases between. DNA for the CDR3: TGTGCCAGCGGGACAATCAGGGAAACCTACGAGCAGTACTTC. Its translation: CASGTIRETYEQYF.

This clone was counted a single time. The chain uses TRBV27 and TRBJ2-5; 9 bases are a match to TRBD1. Per germline, CDR1 MNHEY and CDR2 SMNVEV (reference sequence). J was trimmed by 1 base and V by 6 bases; bases with no gene match: 3. This CDR3 region has 14 residues. The CDR3 spells CASRKQGAQETQYF. CDR3 DNA: TGTGCCAGCAGAAAACAGGGGGCCCAAGAGACCCAGTACTTC.

The rearrangement links TRBV9 to TRBJ2-7; D gene ambiguous. Deletions cut 1 base from V and 2 bases from J, with 10 bases between. The CDR3 is 14 residues long. CDR1 SGDLS and CDR2 YYNGEE come from the germline V gene. In nucleotides, the CDR3 is TGTGCCAGCAGCGTACGTCAGGCACCCTACGAGCAGTACTTC. This encodes CASSVRQAPYEQYF. The variable domain in full, with the rest retrieved from reference TRBV9 and TRBJ2-7, is DSGVTQTPKHLITATGQRVTLRCSPRSGDLSVYWYQQSLDQGLQFLIQYYNGEERAKGNILERFSAQQFPDLHSELNLSSLELGDSALYFCASSVRQAPYEQYFGPGTRLTVT.

The chain links TRBV9 to TRBJ1-2; the D is unclear. The CDR3 runs to 14 residues. V was shortened by 0 bases and J by 3 bases, with 9 bases between the two germline ends. CDR1 SGDLS and CDR2 YYNGEE come from the germline V gene. In DNA, the CDR3 is TGTGCCAGCAGCGTAGTTGAGGGAGACTATGGCTACACCTTC. This translates into CASSVVEGDYGYTF. The full variable domain, completed using reference TRBV9 and TRBJ1-2, is DSGVTQTPKHLITATGQRVTLRCSPRSGDLSVYWYQQSLDQGLQFLIQYYNGEERAKGNILERFSAQQFPDLHSELNLSSLELGDSALYFCASSVVEGDYGYTFGSGTRLTVV.

This rearrangement joins TRBV28 to TRBJ1-4, with 7 bases lining up with TRBD1. Germline V lookup: CDR1 MDHEN, CDR2 SYDVKM. CDR3 length: 14 residues. Losses at the gene ends were 8 bases for V and 5 bases for J; bases not matched to a gene: 8. The CDR3 nucleotides read TGTGCCAGCTCCTTAGGGGGCAAAAATGAAAAACTGTTTTTT. Translation: CASSLGGKNEKLFF.

The genes are TRBV7-2 and TRBJ2-5, with D perhaps TRBD2 (5 bases). The CDR3 runs to 14 residues. From germline, CDR1 is SGHTA and CDR2 FQGNSA. Between the trimmed V and J ends, which lost 3 bases and 2 bases, there was a span of 10 bases. This chain's CDR3 is CASSFGLGQETQYF. CDR3 sequence (DNA): TGTGCCAGCAGCTTCGGACTGGGACAAGAGACCCAGTACTTC. The full variable domain, its missing parts supplied by reference TRBV7-2 and TRBJ2-5, is GAGVSQSPSNKVTEKGKDVELRCDPISGHTALYWYRQSLGQGLEFLIYFQGNSAPDKSGLPSDRFSAERTGGSVSTLTIQRTQQEDSAVYLCASSFGLGQETQYFGPGTRLLVL.

The J gene is TRBJ1-1, the V gene TRBV7-9; 10 bases match TRBD1. The CDR3 is 14 residues long. Germline trimming cut 4 bases from V and 4 bases from J; bases unmatched to any gene: 3. Germline V gene data show CDR1 as SEHNR and CDR2 as FQNEAQ (reference sequence). The CDR3 protein is CASSSGQGFTEAFF. CDR3 bases: TGTGCCAGCAGCTCGGGACAGGGGTTCACTGAAGCTTTCTTT.

CDR3 sequence reads: CASSSVVGRVADTQYF. CDR3 nucleotides: TGTGCCAGCAGCTCAGTGGTCGGGAGAGTCGCAGATACGCAGTATTTT. The V gene is TRBV11-2, the J gene TRBJ2-3; D is possibly TRBD2 (6 bases). The V gene's germline CDR1 is SGHAT and CDR2 FQNNGV. CDR3 length: 16 amino acids. V lost 4 bases to trimming and J lost 4 bases, with 18 bases between them.

The chain links TRBV30 to TRBJ2-3, with 7 bases lining up with TRBD1. The germline V gene encodes CDR1 GTSNPN and CDR2 SVGIG (reference sequence). This CDR3 comprises 12 residues. Unmatched junction bases numbered 2, after V lost 5 bases and J lost 3 bases. The DNA of the CDR3 is TGTGCCTGGGAACAGGGGACAGATACGCAGTATTTT. It yields the protein CAWEQGTDTQYF.

This chain uses TRBV19 with TRBJ1-5; D possibly corresponds to TRBD1 (5 bases). The CDR3 covers 13 residues. CDR1 and CDR2 (germline): LNHDA, SQIVND (reference sequence). Trimming took off 6 bases at V and 3 bases at J, with 9 bases between the two ends. The chain's CDR3 is CASSRTNNQPQHF. Here the CDR3 DNA reads TGTGCCAGTAGCCGGACAAACAATCAGCCCCAGCATTTT.